This T cell receptor (beta chain) emerged from a study of blood T cell repertoires in COVID-19. Study background: Researchers got acute and convalescent COVID-19 samples from the United States, Italy and Spain.

The germline CDR1 and CDR2 sequences are SNHLY and FYNNEI. Trimming pared 6 bases from V and 4 bases from J, leaving 15 bases between. This CDR3 spans 15 amino acids. TCRdb keeps only in-frame clones here, not all; method: immunoSEQ multiplex PCR. The table includes about 80,000 clones, over 75% detected once. Input material: peripheral blood. The chain uses TRBV2 and TRBJ2-2, with a tentative D call TRBD1 (5 bases). The sequence derives from a man aged 80 or over with acute or convalescent COVID-19. The CDR3 DNA reads TGTGCCAGCAGCCCAGGGAACTCGGCCACCGGGGAGCTGTTTTTT. Translating gives CASSPGNSATGELFF.